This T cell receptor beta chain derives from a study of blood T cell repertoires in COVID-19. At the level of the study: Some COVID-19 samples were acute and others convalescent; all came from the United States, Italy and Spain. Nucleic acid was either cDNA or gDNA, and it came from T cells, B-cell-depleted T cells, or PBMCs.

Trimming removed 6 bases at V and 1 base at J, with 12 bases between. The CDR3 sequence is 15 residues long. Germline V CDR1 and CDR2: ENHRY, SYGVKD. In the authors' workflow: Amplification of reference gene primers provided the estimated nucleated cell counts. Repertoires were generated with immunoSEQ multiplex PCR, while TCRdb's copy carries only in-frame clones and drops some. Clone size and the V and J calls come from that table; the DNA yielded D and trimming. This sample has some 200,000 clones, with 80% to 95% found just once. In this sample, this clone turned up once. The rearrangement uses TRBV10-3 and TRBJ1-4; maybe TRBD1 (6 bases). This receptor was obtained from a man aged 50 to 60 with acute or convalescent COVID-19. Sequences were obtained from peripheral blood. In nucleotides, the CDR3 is TGTGCCATCAGCGGCAGCAGGGGAACTAATGAAAAACTGTTTTTT. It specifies CAISGSRGTNEKLFF.